This T cell receptor beta chain was recorded in a study of shared clonotypes between healthy human individuals. The naive CD8 fraction comprised CD45RO-negative cells positively selected for CCR7 and excluded terminally differentiated effector memory CD45RA+ cells. This clone was seen only once. The antigen remains undetermined. The sorted-subset replicate PCRs were given roughly 190 ng DNA, which is 25,000 to 35,000 T cell genomes. Clones were read by immunoSEQ multiplex PCR, and TCRdb kept only the in-frame ones, dropping some. Of hundreds of thousands of clones listed, 98% were seen once; the top ten hold 0.3%. This CDR3 contains 15 residues. Germline lookup yields CDR1 SGHDN and CDR2 FVKESK. Trimming took 5 bases from V and 7 from J, leaving 20 bases between them. Points from the study as a whole: Since donors were few, the genetic and exposure-history diversity represented was limited. How much donors shared clonotypes was expected to be affected by sequencing depth. It was observed that approximately 5% of naive CD4 clonotypes were shared across a handful of donors.

Sequencing used naive CD8+ T cells sorted from blood. The TCR sequence derives from a man younger than 40 in good health. The rearrangement uses TRBV14 and TRBJ2-5, with D possibly TRBD2 on 5 matching bases. CDR3 bases: TGTGCCAGCAGCTTAACGGGTGCGACCCGGGGGACCCAGTACTTC. It specifies CASSLTGATRGTQYF.